This entry lists 23 T cell receptor beta chains sequenced from one sample in a study of beta chain features in type 1 diabetes. Expressed TCRB transcripts got sequenced, as all isolated RNA was reverse transcribed. The assay was immunoSEQ multiplex PCR, and TCRdb's table has in-frame clones only and misses some. The sample yields hundreds of thousands of clones, roughly 13% seen once. These receptors lack a known antigen. Whole-study findings and limits: Shortening that was moderate but significant affected the TCRB CDR3s of Type 1 diabetes patients in all four CD4+ subsets.

The sequencing sample was made of naive CD4+ T cells from blood. The receptors here all came from a man aged 18 to 30 with type 1 diabetes.

This clone was seen more than once but under ten times. The V gene is TRBV9, the J gene TRBJ2-2; 7 bases are shared with TRBD2. Germline V CDR1 and CDR2: SGDLS, YYNGEE. The CDR3 spans 14 residues. Germline trimming cut 3 bases from V and 4 bases from J; bases unmatched to any gene: 3. The CDR3 loop is CASSAGLPTGELFF. The CDR3 DNA reads TGTGCCAGCAGCGCGGGACTACCCACCGGGGAGCTGTTTTTT.

V gene TRBV5-4 combines with J gene TRBJ2-3, with 7 bases identical to TRBD1. Looked up from germline, CDR1 is SGHNT and CDR2 is YYREEE (reference sequence). The CDR3 has 16 amino acids. Losses at the gene ends were 5 bases for V and 2 bases for J; bases not matched to a gene: 11. The CDR3 reads CASSLSGGLATDTQYF. The CDR3 coding sequence is TGTGCCAGCAGTTTGTCAGGGGGTCTCGCCACAGATACGCAGTATTTT.

The V and J genes are TRBV30 and TRBJ2-1, with TRBD1 matching over 8 bases. CDR3 length equals 15 residues. Germline CDR1 GTSNPN, CDR2 SVGIG (reference sequence). The V gene end was trimmed by 0 bases and the J gene end by 8 bases; junction bases not matched to a gene: 9. CDR3 region: CAWSVRGPSSDEQFF. In DNA form, the CDR3 reads TGTGCCTGGAGTGTCAGGGGGCCTTCTTCAGATGAGCAGTTCTTC.

This clone was observed a handful of times. The CDR3, as DNA: TGTGCCAGCAGCTCCGGACAGGGTAAAAACATTCAGTACTTC. Protein sequence: CASSSGQGKNIQYF. The chain has TRBV7-6 and TRBJ2-4, with TRBD1 matching 8 bases. The CDR3 spans 14 residues. J lost 4 bases, V lost 4 bases, and 3 bases had no gene match. Per germline, CDR1 SGHVS and CDR2 FNYEAQ.

This clone has just a few counts. The chain uses TRBV27 and TRBJ1-1, with 10 bases matching TRBD1. Germline V gives CDR1 MNHEY, CDR2 SMNVEV (reference sequence). V trimming: 6 bases; J trimming: 1 base; junction bases outside the gene matches: 8. CDR3 length: 16 amino acids. The CDR3 loop reads CASSRQGARENTEAFF. The CDR3 DNA reads as TGTGCCAGCAGCCGACAGGGGGCTCGGGAGAACACTGAAGCTTTCTTT.

In this sample, this clone turned up a few times. The genes are TRBV25-1 and TRBJ2-2; a weak D match, TRBD2 (6 bases). The CDR3 runs to 16 residues. The ends were cut back, 8 bases at V and 0 bases at J, with 16 bases in the middle. In germline, CDR1 is MGHDK, CDR2 SYGVNS. This CDR3 is CASYVRRGPNTGELFF. The CDR3 DNA sequence: TGTGCCAGCTACGTACGGCGGGGCCCGAACACCGGGGAGCTGTTTTTT. Full variable domain (outside the CDR3, taken from reference TRBV25-1 and TRBJ2-2): EADIYQTPRYLVIGTGKKITLECSQTMGHDKMYWYQQDPGMELHLIHYSYGVNSTEKGDLSSESTVSRIRTEHFPLTLESARPSHTSQYLCASYVRRGPNTGELFFGEGSRLTVL.

This clone was recorded a few times. The chain joins TRBV7-9 to TRBJ2-1; no clear D. The CDR3 consists of 15 residues. V was pared by 1 base and J by 3 bases, with 10 bases between. The germline CDR1 and CDR2 sequences are SEHNR and FQNEAQ (reference sequence). The CDR3 bases are TGTGCCAGCAGCTTAGTCTTAGGCGACTACAATGAGCAGTTCTTC. It is translated as CASSLVLGDYNEQFF.

This clone has only a few counts. This chain links TRBV5-1 with TRBJ2-3; 9 bases line up with TRBD1. The CDR3 extends over 14 amino acids. In germline, CDR1 is SGHRS, CDR2 YFSETQ. The junction had 4 bases not matched to a gene; V was cut back by 0 bases and J by 8 bases. CDR3 nucleotide sequence: TGCGCCAGCAGCTTGGACAGGGGGCCAGCTACGCAGTATTTT. This codes for CASSLDRGPATQYF.

This clone was counted a few times. This chain connects TRBV4-1 to TRBJ1-5, with 7 bases identical to TRBD1. Per germline, CDR1 MGHRA and CDR2 YSYEKL. V shed 0 bases and J 4 bases; nucleotides not matched to a gene: 6. This CDR3 comprises 16 residues. CDR3 sequence: CASSQDRGGGNQPQHF. The CDR3 bases are TGCGCCAGCAGCCAAGATCGAGGGGGCGGGAATCAGCCCCAGCATTTT.

This chain links TRBV15 with TRBJ1-6; 7 nucleotides agree with TRBD1. The V and J ends lost 2 bases and 7 bases, in that order; junction bases with no gene match: 8. Germline V gene lookup returns CDR1 LNHNV and CDR2 YYDKDF (reference sequence). This CDR3 is 16 amino acids long. As DNA, the CDR3 is TGTGCCACCAGCAGAAGGCACGGCAGGGGGAATTCACCCCTCCACTTT. This translates into CATSRRHGRGNSPLHF.

About this clone: This sample includes further DNA sequences coding for the same CDR3. CDR3 protein: CASSPPSVNTEAFF. The CDR3, as DNA: TGTGCCAGCTCACCACCGTCTGTAAACACTGAAGCTTTCTTT. The chain employs TRBV18 and TRBJ1-1; D is unresolved. CDR1 is KGHSH, CDR2 LQKENI, per germline. Between the trimmed V and J ends, which lost 0 bases and 2 bases, there was a span of 7 bases. CDR3 size: 14 residues.

This clone was seen only a few times. The sample holds other DNA sequences that translate to the same CDR3. The V gene is TRBV9, the J gene TRBJ1-1; D remains ambiguous. CDR1 and CDR2 (germline): SGDLS, YYNGEE. This CDR3 region has 13 residues. The V gene lost 1 base and the J gene lost 0 bases, with 4 bases spanning the gap. The CDR3 region has the DNA TGTGCCAGCAGCGTATTAATGAACACTGAAGCTTTCTTT. Its protein product is CASSVLMNTEAFF.

The chain has TRBV5-4 and TRBJ2-3; no firm D call. The length of the CDR3 is 16 residues. V lost 6 bases to trimming and J lost 0 bases, with 17 bases between them. CDR1 is SGHNT, CDR2 YYREEE, per germline (reference sequence). CDR3 in DNA: TGTGCCAGCACCCAATCGAGGATAATGAGCACAGATACGCAGTATTTT. Amino acid sequence: CASTQSRIMSTDTQYF.

This clone was seen a few times. V gene TRBV11-2 combines with J gene TRBJ1-6; D gene ambiguous. V lost 0 bases and J 2 bases, leaving 2 bases between the germline ends. The CDR3 runs 14 residues. Germline loops: CDR1 SGHAT, CDR2 FQNNGV. The CDR3 is CASSLEAYNSPLHF. CDR3 nucleotides: TGTGCCAGCAGCTTAGAGGCCTATAATTCACCCCTCCACTTT.

This clone has more than one count but fewer than ten. Other DNA sequences within the sample encode an identical CDR3. The chain combines TRBV30 with TRBJ1-1, with 8 bases aligning to TRBD1. The CDR3 spans 13 residues. With V trimmed by 3 bases and J by 2 bases, 2 bases remained unmatched. CDR1 and CDR2 (germline): GTSNPN, SVGIG (reference sequence). CDR3 sequence reads: CAWSGQGNTEAFF. CDR3 sequence (DNA): TGTGCCTGGAGCGGACAGGGAAACACTGAAGCTTTCTTT. Based on the CDR3 plus reference TRBV30 and TRBJ1-1, the full variable domain is SQTIHQWPATLVQPVGSPLSLECTVEGTSNPNLYWYRQAAGRGLQLLFYSVGIGQISSEVPQNLSASRPQDRQFILSSKKLLLSDSGFYLCAWSGQGNTEAFFGQGTRLTVV.

The chain links TRBV6-1 to TRBJ2-7; 8 bases match TRBD2. V was clipped by 4 bases and J by 0 bases; unmatched bases: 2. Germline V lookup: CDR1 MNHNS, CDR2 SASEGT. This CDR3 is 14 amino acids long. The CDR3 coding sequence is TGTGCCAGCAGTGTCGCGGGGGGCTCCTACGAGCAGTACTTC. Protein sequence: CASSVAGGSYEQYF.

This chain joins TRBV15 and TRBJ2-1; D is perhaps TRBD2 (5 bases). In germline, CDR1 is LNHNV, CDR2 YYDKDF (reference sequence). The CDR3 runs 14 residues. V was pared by 4 bases and J by 4 bases, with 11 bases between. DNA for the CDR3: TGTGCCACCAGCACCCGACTAAATTACAATGAGCAGTTCTTC. Its protein product is CATSTRLNYNEQFF.

This clone was observed a few times. V is TRBV18 and J is TRBJ2-7; D remains ambiguous. V lost 0 bases, J lost 5 bases, and 8 bases lay in between. Germline V gives CDR1 KGHSH, CDR2 LQKENI. This CDR3 has 13 amino acids. DNA of the CDR3: TGTGCCAGCTCACCACCGGTATTAGACGAGCAGTACTTC. Its protein product is CASSPPVLDEQYF.

In this sample, this clone turned up a few times. The V call is TRBV7-2, the J call TRBJ2-2, with 9 nucleotides matching TRBD1. Losses at the gene ends were 4 bases for V and 4 bases for J; bases not matched to a gene: 7. This CDR3 region has 16 residues. Germline CDR1 reads SGHTA; CDR2 reads FQGNSA. The CDR3 DNA sequence: TGTGCCAGCAGCTCGCCCCGGACAGGGGTCACCGGGGAGCTGTTTTTT. Its translation is CASSSPRTGVTGELFF.

V gene TRBV5-6 combines with J gene TRBJ1-1, with 7 bases that match TRBD1. Germline loops: CDR1 SGHDT, CDR2 YYEEEE. This CDR3 region has 15 residues. The ends lost 0 bases at V and 1 base at J; junction bases unmatched: 3. The CDR3 region is CASSLGDRENTEAFF. As DNA, the CDR3 is TGTGCCAGCAGCTTGGGGGACAGAGAGAACACTGAAGCTTTCTTT.

This chain connects TRBV30 to TRBJ2-7; D is perhaps TRBD1 (5 bases). Trimming removed 0 bases from V and 1 base from J, with 13 bases in between. This CDR3 has 15 residues. CDR1 is GTSNPN, CDR2 SVGIG, per germline (reference sequence). The CDR3 loop is CAWSVLDSESYEQYF. Written as DNA, the CDR3 is TGTGCCTGGAGTGTACTCGACAGTGAGTCCTACGAGCAGTACTTC.

This clone was observed a few times. The rearrangement uses TRBV10-3 and TRBJ2-7; 8 bases are a match to TRBD1. Germline assignment: CDR1 ENHRY and CDR2 SYGVKD. The CDR3 length is 14 residues. Trimming at V came to 5 bases and at J to 3 bases, leaving 6 bases not matched to a gene. This CDR3 reads CAISSTGDLYEQYF. CDR3 nucleotides: TGTGCCATCAGTTCGACAGGGGACCTCTACGAGCAGTACTTC.

This clone was counted between two and nine times. The chain combines TRBV7-2 with TRBJ1-2, with D perhaps matching TRBD1 (5 bases). CDR1 is SGHTA and CDR2 is FQGNSA in the germline V gene. There are 15 residues in the CDR3. V was shortened by 5 bases and J by 8 bases, with 21 bases between the two germline ends. The CDR3 nucleotides read TGTGCCAGCAGCCTGGGGACCGCCAGCCTAGCGGGCTACACCTTC. The encoded protein is CASSLGTASLAGYTF.